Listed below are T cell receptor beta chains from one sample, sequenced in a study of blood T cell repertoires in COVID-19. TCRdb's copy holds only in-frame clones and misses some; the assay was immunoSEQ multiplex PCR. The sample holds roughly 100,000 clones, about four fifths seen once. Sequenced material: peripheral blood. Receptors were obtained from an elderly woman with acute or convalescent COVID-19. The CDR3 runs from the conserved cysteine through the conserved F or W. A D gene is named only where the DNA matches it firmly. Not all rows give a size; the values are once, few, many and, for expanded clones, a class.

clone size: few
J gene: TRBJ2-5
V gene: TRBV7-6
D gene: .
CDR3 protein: CASSLTGGRGKETQYF
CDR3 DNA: TGTGCCAGCAGCTTGACTGGGGGCAGGGGAAAAGAGACCCAGTACTTC

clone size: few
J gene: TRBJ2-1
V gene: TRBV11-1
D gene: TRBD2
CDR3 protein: CASSSGLVVGNEQFF
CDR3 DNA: TGTGCCAGCAGCTCAGGACTAGTTGTCGGGAATGAGCAGTTCTTC

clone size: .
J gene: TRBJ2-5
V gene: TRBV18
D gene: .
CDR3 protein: CASSSLREETQYF
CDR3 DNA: TGTGCCAGCTCTTCCTTACGGGAAGAGACCCAGTACTTC

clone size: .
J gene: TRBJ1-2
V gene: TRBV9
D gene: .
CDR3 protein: CASSPPRGGGGYTF
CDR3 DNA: TGTGCCAGCAGCCCGCCCAGGGGTGGCGGTGGCTACACCTTC

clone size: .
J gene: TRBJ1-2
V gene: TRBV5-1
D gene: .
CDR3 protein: CASSLSPTEPYGYTF
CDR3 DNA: TGCGCCAGCAGCCTCAGCCCCACAGAGCCCTATGGCTACACCTTC

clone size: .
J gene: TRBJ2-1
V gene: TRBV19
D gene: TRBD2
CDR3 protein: CASSTSPTSGSSGEQFF
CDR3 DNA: TGTGCCAGTAGCACCTCCCCGACTAGCGGGAGTTCAGGTGAGCAGTTCTTC

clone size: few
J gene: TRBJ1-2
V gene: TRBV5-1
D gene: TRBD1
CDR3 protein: CASSLATGIDGYTF
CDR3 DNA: TGCGCCAGCAGCTTGGCGACAGGGATAGATGGCTACACCTTC

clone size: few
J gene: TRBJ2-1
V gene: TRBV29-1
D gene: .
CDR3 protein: CSVRTYNEQFF
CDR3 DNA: TGCAGCGTGCGTACCTACAATGAGCAGTTCTTC

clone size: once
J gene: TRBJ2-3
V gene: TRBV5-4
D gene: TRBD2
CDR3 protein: CASSSPLAGGSTQYF
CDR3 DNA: TGTGCCAGCAGCTCCCCTCTAGCGGGGGGGAGTACGCAGTATTTT

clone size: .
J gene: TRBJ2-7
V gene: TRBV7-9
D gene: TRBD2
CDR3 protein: CASSLTGGAYYEQYF
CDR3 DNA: TGTGCCAGCAGCTTAACCGGGGGGGCTTATTACGAGCAGTACTTC

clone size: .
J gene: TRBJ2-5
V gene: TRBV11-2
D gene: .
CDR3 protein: CASSRDNEGGTQYF
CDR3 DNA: TGTGCCAGCAGCCGGGACAACGAAGGGGGGACCCAGTACTTC

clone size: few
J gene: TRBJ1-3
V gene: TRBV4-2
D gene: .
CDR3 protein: CASSQDPQVSGNTIYF
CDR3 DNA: TGTGCCAGCAGCCAAGATCCTCAGGTCTCTGGAAACACCATATATTTT

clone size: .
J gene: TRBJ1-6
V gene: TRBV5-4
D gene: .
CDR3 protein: CASSLITGGGGSPLHF
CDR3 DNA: TGTGCCAGCAGCTTAATCACTGGGGGAGGAGGTTCACCCCTCCACTTT

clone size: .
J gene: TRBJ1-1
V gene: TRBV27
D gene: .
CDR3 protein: CASSVLPNTEAFF
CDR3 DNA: TGTGCCAGCAGTGTTCTTCCGAACACTGAAGCTTTCTTT

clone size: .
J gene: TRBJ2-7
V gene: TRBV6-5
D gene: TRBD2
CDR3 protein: CASRAGTSGSYEQYF
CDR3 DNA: TGTGCCAGCAGGGCTGGGACTAGCGGCTCCTACGAGCAGTACTTC

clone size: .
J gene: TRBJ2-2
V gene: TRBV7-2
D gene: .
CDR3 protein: CASSPYWDSLTNTGELFF
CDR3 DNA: TGTGCCAGCAGCCCATATTGGGACTCCCTGACGAACACCGGGGAGCTGTTTTTT